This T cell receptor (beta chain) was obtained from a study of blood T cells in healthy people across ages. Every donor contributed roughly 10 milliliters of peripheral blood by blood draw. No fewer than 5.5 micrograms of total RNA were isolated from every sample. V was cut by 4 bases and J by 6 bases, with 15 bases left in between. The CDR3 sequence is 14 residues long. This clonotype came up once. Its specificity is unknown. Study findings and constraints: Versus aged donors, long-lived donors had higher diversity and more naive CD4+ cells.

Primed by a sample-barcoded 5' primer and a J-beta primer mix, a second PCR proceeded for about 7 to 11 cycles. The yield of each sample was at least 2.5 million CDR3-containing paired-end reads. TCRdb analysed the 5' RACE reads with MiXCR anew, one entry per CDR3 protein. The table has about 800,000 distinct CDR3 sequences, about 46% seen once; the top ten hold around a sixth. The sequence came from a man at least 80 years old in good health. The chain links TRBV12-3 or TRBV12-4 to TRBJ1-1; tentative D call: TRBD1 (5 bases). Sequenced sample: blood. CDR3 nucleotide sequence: TGTGCCAGCAGTTGGGGGGGGACCTTGGCTGAAGCTTTCTTT. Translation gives CASSWGGTLAEAFF.